This entry lists 2 T cell receptor beta chains sequenced from one sample in a study of shared clonotypes between healthy human individuals. Assay used: immunoSEQ multiplex PCR; TCRdb lists only in-frame clones, some missing. The table includes about 680,000 clones, around 74% detected once. The sample was memory CD4+ T cells sorted from blood. Noted subset: CD45RA-negative fraction. The receptors come from a woman aged 25 to 45 in good health.

The CDR3 DNA reads TGCGCCAGCAGCTCCACAGGGTTTCGGGACGAGCAGTACTTC. Protein: CASSSTGFRDEQYF. The chain employs TRBV5-1 and TRBJ2-7, with a tentative D call TRBD1 (6 bases). V was clipped by 3 bases and J by 5 bases, with 15 bases between them. The germline gives CDR1 SGHRS, CDR2 YFSETQ. The CDR3 runs to 14 residues.

Details on this clone: It may be a read error: a sequence one base away is much more abundant. The chain couples TRBV7-2 to TRBJ2-2; D unclear. Germline-derived CDR1 and CDR2 are SGHTA and FQGNSA. This CDR3 spans 15 amino acids. Trimming left V 3 bases short and J 6 bases short, with 14 bases between. CDR3 nucleotide sequence: TGTGCCAGCAGCTTGCTAGTGGGAATGTCCGGGGAGCTGTTTTTT. Translation: CASSLLVGMSGELFF.